This TCR beta chain was observed in a study of T cells in Graves' hyperthyroidism and ophthalmopathy. On the study more broadly: Before any treatment, at initial diagnosis, peripheral blood was collected. Overall study results and limits: A model of 13 V-J features distinguished ophthalmopathy from stable hyperthyroidism. Ophthalmopathy was model-predicted a median roughly 6.3 months pre-onset.

The PBMCs studied were ones that came from 10 ml fresh peripheral blood. The sample holds many counts of this clonotype. Its target is not known. Regions amplified from RNA transcripts were the TCR beta CDR3 regions. Carried out on the TCR CDR3, a first-round RT-PCR used the HTBI primer set. TCRdb reanalysed the multiplex PCR reads using MiXCR and keeps one entry per CDR3 protein. The table includes more than 500,000 distinct CDR3 sequences, 15% to 20% detected once. The germline V and J ends were trimmed by 4 bases and 5 bases, with 8 bases remaining between them. The length of the CDR3 is 13 residues. The germline CDR1 and CDR2 sequences are WNHNN and SYGVQD (reference sequence).

Specimen: blood. This clonotype was sampled from a woman in her thirties with Graves' ophthalmopathy. V gene TRBV10-1 combines with J gene TRBJ2-2; D gene uncertain. As DNA, the CDR3 is TGCGCCAGCAGTGGTTCAGTGACCGGGGAGCTGTTTTTT. Residues: CASSGSVTGELFF.